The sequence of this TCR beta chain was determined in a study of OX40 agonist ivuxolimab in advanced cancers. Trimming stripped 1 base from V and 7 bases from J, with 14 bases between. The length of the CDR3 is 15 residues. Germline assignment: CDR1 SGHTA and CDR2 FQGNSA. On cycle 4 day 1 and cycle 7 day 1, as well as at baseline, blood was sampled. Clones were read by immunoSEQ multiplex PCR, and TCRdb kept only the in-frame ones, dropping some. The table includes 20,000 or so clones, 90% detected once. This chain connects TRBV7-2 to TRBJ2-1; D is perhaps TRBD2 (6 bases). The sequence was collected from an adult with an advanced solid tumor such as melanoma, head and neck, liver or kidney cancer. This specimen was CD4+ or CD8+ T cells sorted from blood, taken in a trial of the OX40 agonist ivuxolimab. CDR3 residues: CASSLGWGGSNEQFF. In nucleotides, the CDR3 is TGTGCCAGCAGCTTAGGGTGGGGAGGATCTAATGAGCAGTTCTTC.